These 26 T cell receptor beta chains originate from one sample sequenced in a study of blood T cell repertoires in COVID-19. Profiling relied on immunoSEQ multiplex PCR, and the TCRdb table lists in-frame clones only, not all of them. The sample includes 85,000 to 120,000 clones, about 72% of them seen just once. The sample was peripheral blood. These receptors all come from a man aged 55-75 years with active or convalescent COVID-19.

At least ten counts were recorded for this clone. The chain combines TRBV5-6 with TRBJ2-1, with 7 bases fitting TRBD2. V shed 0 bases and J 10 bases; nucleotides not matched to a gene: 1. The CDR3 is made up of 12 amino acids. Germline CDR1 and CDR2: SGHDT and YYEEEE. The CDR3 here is CASSLAAGEQFF. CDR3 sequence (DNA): TGTGCCAGCAGCTTGGCAGCGGGAGAGCAGTTCTTC.

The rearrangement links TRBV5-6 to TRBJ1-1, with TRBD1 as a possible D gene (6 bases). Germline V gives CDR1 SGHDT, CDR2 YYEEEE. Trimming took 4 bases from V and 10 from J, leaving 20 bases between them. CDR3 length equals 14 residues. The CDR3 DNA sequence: TGTGCCAGCAGCCTGAGAGGGGGGGCGTCGCCAGCTTTCTTT. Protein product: CASSLRGGASPAFF. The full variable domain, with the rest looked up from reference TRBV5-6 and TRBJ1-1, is DAGVTQSPTHLIKTRGQQVTLRCSPKSGHDTVSWYQQALGQGPQFIFQYYEEEERQRGNFPDRFSGHQFPNYSSELNVNALLLGDSALYLCASSLRGGASPAFFGQGTRLTVV.

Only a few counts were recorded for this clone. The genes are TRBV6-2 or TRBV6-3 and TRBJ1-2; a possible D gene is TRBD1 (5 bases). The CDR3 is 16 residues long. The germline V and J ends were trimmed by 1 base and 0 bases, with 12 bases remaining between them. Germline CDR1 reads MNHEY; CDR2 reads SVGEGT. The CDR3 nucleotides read TGTGCCAGCAGTTACTACAGGTCATTGTCTAACTATGGCTACACCTTC. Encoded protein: CASSYYRSLSNYGYTF.

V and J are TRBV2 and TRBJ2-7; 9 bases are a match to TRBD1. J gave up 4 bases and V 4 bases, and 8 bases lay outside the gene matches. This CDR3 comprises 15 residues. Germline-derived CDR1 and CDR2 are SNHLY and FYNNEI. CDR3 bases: TGTGCCAGCAGTGGAAACACGGGACAGGGTTACGAGCAGTACGTC. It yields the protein CASSGNTGQGYEQYV.

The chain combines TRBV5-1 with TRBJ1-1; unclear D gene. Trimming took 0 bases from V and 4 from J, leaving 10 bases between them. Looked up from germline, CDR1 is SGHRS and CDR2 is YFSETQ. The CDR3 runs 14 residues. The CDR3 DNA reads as TGCGCCAGCAGCTTGGACCTAAGGAGCACTGAAGCTTTCTTT. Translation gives CASSLDLRSTEAFF.

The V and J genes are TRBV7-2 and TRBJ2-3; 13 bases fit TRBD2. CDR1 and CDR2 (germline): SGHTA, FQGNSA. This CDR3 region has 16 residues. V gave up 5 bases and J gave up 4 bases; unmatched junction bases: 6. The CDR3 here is CASSGGLAGVADTQYF. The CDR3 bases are TGTGCCAGCAGCGGCGGACTAGCGGGAGTAGCAGATACGCAGTATTTT. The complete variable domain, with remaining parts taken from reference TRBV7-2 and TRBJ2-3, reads GAGVSQSPSNKVTEKGKDVELRCDPISGHTALYWYRQSLGQGLEFLIYFQGNSAPDKSGLPSDRFSAERTGGSVSTLTIQRTQQEDSAVYLCASSGGLAGVADTQYFGPGTRLTVL.

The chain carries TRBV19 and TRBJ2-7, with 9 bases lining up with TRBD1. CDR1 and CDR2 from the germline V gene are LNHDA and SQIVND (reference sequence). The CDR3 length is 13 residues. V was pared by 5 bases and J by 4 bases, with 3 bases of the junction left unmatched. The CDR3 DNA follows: TGTGCCAGTAGTGAGGGACAGGGTTACGAGCAGTACGTC. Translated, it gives CASSEGQGYEQYV.

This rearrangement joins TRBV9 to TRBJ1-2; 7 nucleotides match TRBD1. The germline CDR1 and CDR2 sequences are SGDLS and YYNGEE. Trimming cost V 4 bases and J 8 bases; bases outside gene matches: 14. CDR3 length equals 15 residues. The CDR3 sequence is CASSHPRTGPRGYTF. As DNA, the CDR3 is TGTGCCAGCAGCCACCCCCGGACAGGCCCAAGGGGCTACACCTTC.

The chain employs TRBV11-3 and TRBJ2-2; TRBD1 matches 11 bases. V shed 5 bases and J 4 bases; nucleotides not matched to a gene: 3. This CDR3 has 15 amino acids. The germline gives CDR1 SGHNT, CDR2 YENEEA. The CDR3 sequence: CASSPGQGGTGELFF. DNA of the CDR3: TGTGCCAGCAGCCCGGGACAGGGGGGCACCGGGGAGCTGTTTTTT.

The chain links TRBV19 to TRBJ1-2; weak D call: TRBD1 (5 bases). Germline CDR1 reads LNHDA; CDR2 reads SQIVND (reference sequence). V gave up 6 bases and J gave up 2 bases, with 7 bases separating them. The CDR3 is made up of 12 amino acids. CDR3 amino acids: CASRAGNYGYTF. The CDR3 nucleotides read TGTGCCAGTAGGGCAGGGAACTATGGCTACACCTTC.

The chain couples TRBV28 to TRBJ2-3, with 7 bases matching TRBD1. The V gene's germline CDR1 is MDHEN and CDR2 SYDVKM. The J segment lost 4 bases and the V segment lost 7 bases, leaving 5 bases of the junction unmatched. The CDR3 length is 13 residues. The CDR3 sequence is CASKRGRADTQYF. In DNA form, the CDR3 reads TGTGCCAGCAAGAGGGGGCGGGCAGATACGCAGTATTTT. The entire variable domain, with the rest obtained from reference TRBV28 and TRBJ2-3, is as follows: DVKVTQSSRYLVKRTGEKVFLECVQDMDHENMFWYRQDPGLGLRLIYFSYDVKMKEKGDIPEGYSVSREKKERFSLILESASTNQTSMYLCASKRGRADTQYFGPGTRLTVL.

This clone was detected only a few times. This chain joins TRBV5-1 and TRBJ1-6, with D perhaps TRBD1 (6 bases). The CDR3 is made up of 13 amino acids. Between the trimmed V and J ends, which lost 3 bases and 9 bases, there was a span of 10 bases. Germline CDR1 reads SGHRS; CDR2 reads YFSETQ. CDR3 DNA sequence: TGCGCCAGCAGCTCGACACAGGGTTCACCCCTCCACTTT. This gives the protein CASSSTQGSPLHF.

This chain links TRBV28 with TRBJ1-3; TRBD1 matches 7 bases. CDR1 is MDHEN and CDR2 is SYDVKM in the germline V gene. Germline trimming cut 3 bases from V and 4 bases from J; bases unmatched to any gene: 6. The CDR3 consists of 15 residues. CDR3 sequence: CASSFPTGVGNTIYF. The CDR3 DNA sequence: TGTGCCAGCAGTTTTCCCACAGGGGTCGGAAACACCATATATTTT.

The CDR3 loop is CASSVEIGGSGNTIYF. As DNA, the CDR3 is TGTGCCAGCAGCGTAGAGATAGGGGGATCTGGAAACACCATATATTTT. The V and J genes are TRBV9 and TRBJ1-3, with a tentative D call TRBD1 (6 bases). The CDR3 is 16 residues long. Germline-derived CDR1 and CDR2 are SGDLS and YYNGEE. The V gene lost 0 bases and the J gene lost 1 base, with 11 bases spanning the gap.

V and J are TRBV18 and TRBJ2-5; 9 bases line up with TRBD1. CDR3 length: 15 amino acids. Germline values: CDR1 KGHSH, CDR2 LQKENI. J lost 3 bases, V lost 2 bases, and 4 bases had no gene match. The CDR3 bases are TGTGCCAGCTCACCAGGGACAGGGTTTGAAGAGACCCAGTACTTC. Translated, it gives CASSPGTGFEETQYF.

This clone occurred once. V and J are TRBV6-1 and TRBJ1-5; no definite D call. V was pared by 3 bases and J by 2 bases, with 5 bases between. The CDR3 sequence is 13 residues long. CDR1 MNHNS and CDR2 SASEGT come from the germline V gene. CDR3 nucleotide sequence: TGTGCCAGCAGTGAGGGCGGCAATCAGCCCCAGCATTTT. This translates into CASSEGGNQPQHF.

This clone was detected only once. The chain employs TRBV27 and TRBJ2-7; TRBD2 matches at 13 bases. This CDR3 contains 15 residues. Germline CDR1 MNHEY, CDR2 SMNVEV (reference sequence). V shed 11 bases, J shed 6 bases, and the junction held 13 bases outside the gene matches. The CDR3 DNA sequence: TGTGCCGGAAGGACTAGCGGGAGCCTTTGTCGCGAGCAGTACGTC. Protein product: CAGRTSGSLCREQYV.

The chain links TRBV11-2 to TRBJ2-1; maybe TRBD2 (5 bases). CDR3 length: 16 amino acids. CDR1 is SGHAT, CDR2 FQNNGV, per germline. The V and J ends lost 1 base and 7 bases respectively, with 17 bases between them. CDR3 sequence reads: CASSLVPESGRNEQFF. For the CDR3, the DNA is TGTGCCAGCAGCTTAGTGCCGGAAAGCGGCCGTAATGAGCAGTTCTTC.

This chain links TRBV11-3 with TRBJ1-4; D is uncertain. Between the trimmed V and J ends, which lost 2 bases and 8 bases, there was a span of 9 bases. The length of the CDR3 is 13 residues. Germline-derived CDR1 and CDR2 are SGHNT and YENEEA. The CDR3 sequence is CASSLLQQEKLFF. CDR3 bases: TGTGCCAGCAGCTTACTTCAACAGGAAAAACTGTTTTTT.

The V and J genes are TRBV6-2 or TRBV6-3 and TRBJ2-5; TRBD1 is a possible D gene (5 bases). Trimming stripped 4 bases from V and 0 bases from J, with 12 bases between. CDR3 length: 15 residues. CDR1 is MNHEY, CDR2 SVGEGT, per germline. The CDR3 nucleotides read TGTGCCAGCAGTTCCGTGACAGATTACCAAGAGACCCAGTACTTC. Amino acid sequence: CASSSVTDYQETQYF.

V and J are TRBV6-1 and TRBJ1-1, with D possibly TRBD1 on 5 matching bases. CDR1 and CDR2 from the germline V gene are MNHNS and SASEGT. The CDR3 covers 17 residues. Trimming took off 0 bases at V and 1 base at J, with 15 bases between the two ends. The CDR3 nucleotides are TGTGCCAGCAGTGAAGCGTACAACTGGAGGGGGAACACTGAAGCTTTCTTT. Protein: CASSEAYNWRGNTEAFF.

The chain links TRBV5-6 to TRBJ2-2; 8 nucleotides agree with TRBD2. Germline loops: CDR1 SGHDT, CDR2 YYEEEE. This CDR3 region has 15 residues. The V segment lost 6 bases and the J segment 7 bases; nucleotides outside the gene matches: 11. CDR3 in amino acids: CASTHRGLGLGELFF. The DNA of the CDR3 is TGTGCCAGCACCCACCGGGGACTAGGACTCGGGGAGCTGTTTTTT.

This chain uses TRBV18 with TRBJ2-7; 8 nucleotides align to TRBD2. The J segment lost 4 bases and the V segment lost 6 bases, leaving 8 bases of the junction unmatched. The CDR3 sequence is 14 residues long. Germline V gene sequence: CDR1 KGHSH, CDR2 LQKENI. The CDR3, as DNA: TGTGCCAGCTCTCTGTCCGGGACTAGTTACGAGCAGTACGTC. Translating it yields CASSLSGTSYEQYV.

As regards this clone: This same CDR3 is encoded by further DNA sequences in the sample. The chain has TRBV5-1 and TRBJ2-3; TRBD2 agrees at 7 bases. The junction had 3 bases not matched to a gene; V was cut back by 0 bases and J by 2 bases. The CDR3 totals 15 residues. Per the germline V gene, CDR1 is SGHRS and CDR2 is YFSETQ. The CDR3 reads CASSLVGGSTDTQYF. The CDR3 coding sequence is TGCGCCAGCAGCTTGGTGGGAGGGTCCACAGATACGCAGTATTTT. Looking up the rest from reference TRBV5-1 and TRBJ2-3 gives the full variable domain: KAGVTQTPRYLIKTRGQQVTLSCSPISGHRSVSWYQQTPGQGLQFLFEYFSETQRNKGNFPGRFSGRQFSNSRSEMNVSTLELGDSALYLCASSLVGGSTDTQYFGPGTRLTVL.

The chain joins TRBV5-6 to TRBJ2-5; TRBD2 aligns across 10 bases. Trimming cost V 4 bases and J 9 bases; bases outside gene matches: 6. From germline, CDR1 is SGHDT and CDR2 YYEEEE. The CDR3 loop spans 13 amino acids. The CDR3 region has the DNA TGTGCCAGCAGCAATATCGGGACTAGCGCCCAGTACTTC. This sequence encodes CASSNIGTSAQYF. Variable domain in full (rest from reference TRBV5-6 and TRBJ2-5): DAGVTQSPTHLIKTRGQQVTLRCSPKSGHDTVSWYQQALGQGPQFIFQYYEEEERQRGNFPDRFSGHQFPNYSSELNVNALLLGDSALYLCASSNIGTSAQYFGPGTRLLVL.

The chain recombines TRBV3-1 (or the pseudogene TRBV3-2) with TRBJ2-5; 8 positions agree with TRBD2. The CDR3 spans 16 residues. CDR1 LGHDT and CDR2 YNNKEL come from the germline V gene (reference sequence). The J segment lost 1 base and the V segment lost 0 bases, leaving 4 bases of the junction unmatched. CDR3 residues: CASSQDLAGVQETQYF. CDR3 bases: TGTGCCAGCAGCCAAGATCTAGCGGGCGTCCAAGAGACCCAGTACTTC.